This T cell receptor (beta chain) came from a study of blood T cell repertoires in COVID-19 (dated by TCRdb to about 2020). In terms of the full investigation: The collaborator samples originated in the United States, Italy and Spain and spanned the acute and convalescent phases of COVID-19. Deeply sampled blood TCRbeta repertoires from subjects exposed to, actively infected with, or recovered from COVID-19 were included in the dataset. The prospective study material was composed of cDNA or gDNA derived from T cells, B-cell-depleted T cells, or PBMCs. A freely available public database, intended as a resource for researchers studying the immune response to SARS-CoV-2, is where the repertoires were released. The samples were drawn from the first 160 participants of the ongoing ImmuneRACE study and from under 1,500 subjects provided by 6 global collaborators. The sample metadata nearly always contained a de-identified subject ID, COVID-19 status, age in years and sex. Where available, HLA class I and class II types were taken from metadata supplied by the sample provider and were not determined by assay-based typing. General study outcomes and caveats: The amount of clinical and demographic metadata varied by source and participant and was provided uncurated.

Collaborating institutions collected whole blood in K2EDTA tubes following their own protocols. For TCRbeta analysis, collaborators shipped samples in one of three forms: frozen whole blood, isolated PBMCs, or DNA extracted from either of those sample types. Taken from cysteine to phenylalanine, the CDR3 has 16 residues. The entry retains the CDR3 DNA only, 48 bases that are in frame from base 1. The CDR1 and CDR2 encoded by the germline V gene are MNHNS and SASEGT. V is pared back by 4 bases and J by 1 base, with 13 bases lying between the germline termini. The immunoSEQ Assay, a bias-controlled multiplex PCR, was used to amplify TCRbeta CDR3 regions from genomic DNA. As for the authors' bioinformatics: The number of nucleated cells in each sample was estimated by amplification of reference gene primers within the assay. To quantify the absolute abundance of each unique TCRbeta CDR3 rearrangement, sequence reads were collapsed and filtered. For each sample, productive Simpson clonality was calculated by taking the square root of Simpson's diversity index across productive rearrangements. This is the immuneACCESS table as TCRdb keeps it, with only in-frame sequences that have V and J called. A part of the clones is gone; compared with another copy, unresolved V genes explain less than half, and the rest is unexplained. The V and J calls and clone size were taken over from that table, and D and trimming were inferred from the DNA. The sample table shows more than 25,000 clones, and about 90% are seen once. The leading ten clones occupy around 3% of the sample.

Regarding this clone: There is no known antigen for this receptor. Qualities for individual bases were not recorded, and no much larger clone is one base off.

The material sequenced was peripheral blood. The chain uses TRBV6-1 and TRBJ2-2, and perhaps TRBD2 as D gene, on 6 matching bases. This TCR was recovered from a human donor in a cohort sampled during active COVID-19. The nucleotide sequence reads as follows: TGTGCCAGCAGTGGGAGGGGCAGCCTGAACACCGGGGAGCTGTTTTTT. Protein translation: CASSGRGSLNTGELFF.